The rows below give T cell receptor beta chains drawn from one sample of a study of CD8+ T cells in alopecia areata. Sequencing was performed with immunoSEQ multiplex PCR; in TCRdb, only in-frame clones are kept and a portion is missing. The table has 200,000 to 250,000 clones, less than 65% seen once. The sequencing here drew on CD4+ T cells sorted from blood, taken at week 4, from a patient treated with tofacitinib. The receptors derive from a human donor with alopecia areata. Both conserved end residues are part of each CDR3. The order of the fields is J gene, V gene, CDR3 protein.

TRBJ2-3,TRBV4-3,CASSLGRGPDTQYF
TRBJ2-1,TRBV7-8,CASSLDGAYNEQFF
TRBJ1-2,TRBV30,CAWSGTGNYGYTF
TRBJ2-7,TRBV2,CASSVGYEQYF
TRBJ1-6,TRBV29-1,CSVSEGSLNSPLHF
TRBJ2-3,TRBV5-1,CASSSDQRITDTQYF
TRBJ2-7,TRBV7-3,CASSSPPGLTYEQYF
TRBJ2-5,TRBV30,CAWSYGIQETQYF
TRBJ1-5,TRBV9,CASSPSGVQPQHF
TRBJ2-2,TRBV11-1,CASSLNDGRAGPGELFF
TRBJ2-5,TRBV30,CACGRTLGETQYF
TRBJ1-1,TRBV27,CASSFVGKEAFF
TRBJ1-5,TRBV30,CAWNAVQGKQPQHF
TRBJ1-2,TRBV28,CASSLYGARDTF
TRBJ1-1,TRBV7-9,CASSSLTRDSLWSPEAFF
TRBJ2-1,TRBV5-5,CASSGLAGAPIF
TRBJ1-2,TRBV29-1,CSVTWVGGYTF
TRBJ2-5,TRBV18,CASSRGGNQETQYF
TRBJ2-2,TRBV7-7,CASSPGAGGPFTGELFF
TRBJ2-7,TRBV7-2,CASAVGGSYEQYF
TRBJ1-1,TRBV2,CASYTGYRSLGNTEAFF
TRBJ2-3,TRBV29-1,CSVRTRLADTQYF
TRBJ1-4,TRBV25-1,CASRDRANEKLFF
TRBJ1-2,TRBV7-9,CASSLLFSAANYGYTF
TRBJ2-5,TRBV5-1,CASSLAGTRETQYF
TRBJ2-7,TRBV7-8,CASSLDRTGPYEQYF
TRBJ1-1,TRBV19,CASSKDTGTGATEAFF
TRBJ2-3,TRBV6-1,CASRGTLRDTQYF
TRBJ2-3,TRBV5-1,CASARGGAADTQYF
TRBJ1-5,TRBV30,CAWSVRGNQPQHF
TRBJ2-5,TRBV4-1,CASSRTGTGGQETQYF
TRBJ2-3,TRBV5-1,CASAGTSGGAIADTQYF
TRBJ1-2,TRBV6-6,CASSYPGPGESGYTF
TRBJ2-3,TRBV4-1,CASRGGTDTQYF
TRBJ1-2,TRBV5-4,CASSTRDGTNYGYTF
TRBJ2-5,TRBV4-1,CASSQGSGKETQYF
TRBJ1-2,TRBV6-6,CASSLDSYGYTF
TRBJ2-7,TRBV11-2,CASSLVQTSYEQYF
TRBJ1-6,TRBV6-6,CASGLTDSPLHF
TRBJ2-7,TRBV30,CAWSVRVESEQYF
TRBJ2-2,TRBV29-1,CSVATVSGELFF
TRBJ1-5,TRBV30,CAWSVQGNQPQHF
TRBJ2-4,TRBV5-1,CASSRGDLAKNIQYF
TRBJ2-6,TRBV29-1,CSVEVGAGANVLTF
TRBJ1-6,TRBV9,CASSGGGSTENSPLHF